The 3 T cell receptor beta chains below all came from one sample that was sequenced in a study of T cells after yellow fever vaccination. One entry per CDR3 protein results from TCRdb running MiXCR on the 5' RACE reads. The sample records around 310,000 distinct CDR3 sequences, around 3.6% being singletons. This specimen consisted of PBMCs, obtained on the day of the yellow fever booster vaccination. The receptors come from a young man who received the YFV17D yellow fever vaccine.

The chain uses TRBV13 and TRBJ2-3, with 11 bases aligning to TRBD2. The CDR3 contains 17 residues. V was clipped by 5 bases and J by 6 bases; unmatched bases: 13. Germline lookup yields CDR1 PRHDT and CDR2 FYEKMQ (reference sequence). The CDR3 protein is CASSANPSGGNYDTQYF. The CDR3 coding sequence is TGTGCCAGCAGCGCTAACCCTAGCGGGGGGAATTATGATACGCAGTATTTT.

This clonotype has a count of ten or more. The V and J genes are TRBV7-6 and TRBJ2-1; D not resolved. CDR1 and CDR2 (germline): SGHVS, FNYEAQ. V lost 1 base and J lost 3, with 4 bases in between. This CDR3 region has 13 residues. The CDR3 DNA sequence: TGTGCCAGCAGCTTAGGATTCTACAATGAGCAGTTCTTC. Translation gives CASSLGFYNEQFF.

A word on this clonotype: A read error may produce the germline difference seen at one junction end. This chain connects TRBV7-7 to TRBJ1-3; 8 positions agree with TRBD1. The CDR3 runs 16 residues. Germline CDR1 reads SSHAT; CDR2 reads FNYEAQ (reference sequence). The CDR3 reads CASSLPGQESGNTIYF. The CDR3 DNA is TGTGCTAGCAGCCTCCCGGGACAGGAGTCTGGAAACACCATATATTTT.